The T cell receptor (beta chain) described here comes from a study of liver allograft versus peripheral blood T cells. Study at large: Comparisons were made between T cell receptor repertoires found in transplanted livers and those circulating in recipients' peripheral blood. Study-wide findings and caveats: Intragraft T cell receptor repertoires of liver allografts were reported to differ from peripheral blood repertoires.

This clonotype came up many times. What it binds is not known. One entry per CDR3 protein results from TCRdb running MiXCR on the reads. The sample holds thousands of distinct CDR3 sequences; roughly 17% are singletons and the top ten take roughly 49%. There are 14 residues in the CDR3. The germline CDR1 and CDR2 sequences are ENHRY and SYGVKD. V dropped 4 bases and J dropped 3 bases, with 12 bases sitting between them. The rearrangement uses TRBV10-3 and TRBJ1-2; a weak D match, TRBD1 (6 bases). This clonotype was sampled from a human patient who had a liver transplant. The graft donor may have contributed some T cells. The chain's CDR3 is CAISGGQSHYGYTF. In DNA form, the CDR3 reads TGTGCCATCAGTGGAGGACAGTCACACTATGGCTACACCTTC.